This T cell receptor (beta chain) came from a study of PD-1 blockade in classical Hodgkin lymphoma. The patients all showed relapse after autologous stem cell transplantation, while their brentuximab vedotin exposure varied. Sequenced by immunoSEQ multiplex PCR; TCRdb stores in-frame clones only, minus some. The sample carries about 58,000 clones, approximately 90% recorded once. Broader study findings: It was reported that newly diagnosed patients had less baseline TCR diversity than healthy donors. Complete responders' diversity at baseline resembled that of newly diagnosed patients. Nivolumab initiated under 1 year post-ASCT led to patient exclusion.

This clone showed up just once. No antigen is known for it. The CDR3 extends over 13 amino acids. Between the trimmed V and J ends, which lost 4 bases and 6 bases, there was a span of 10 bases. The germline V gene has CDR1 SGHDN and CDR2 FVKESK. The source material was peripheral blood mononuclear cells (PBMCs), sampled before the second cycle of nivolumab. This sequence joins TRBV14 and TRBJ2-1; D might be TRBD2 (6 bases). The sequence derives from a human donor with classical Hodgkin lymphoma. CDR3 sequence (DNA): TGTGCCAGCAGCCCCCTCGGGGGCAATGAGCAGTTCTTC. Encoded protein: CASSPLGGNEQFF.